Each of the 30 T cell receptor beta chains below was sequenced from the same sample in a study of T cells in Graves' hyperthyroidism and ophthalmopathy. The source material, RNA transcripts, was used to amplify TCR beta CDR3 regions. TCR CDR3 underwent first-round RT-PCR with the HTBI primer set. TCRdb re-called the multiplex PCR reads with MiXCR, one entry per CDR3 protein. The table includes 250,000 to 300,000 distinct CDR3 sequences, roughly 13% detected once. The sample taken for sequencing was blood. These receptors were collected from a woman in her 40s with Graves' hyperthyroidism.

Ten or more counts support this clonotype. The chain is built from TRBV4-1 and TRBJ1-5; a weak D match, TRBD1 (5 bases). The CDR3 loop spans 14 amino acids. V dropped 1 base and J dropped 7 bases, with 11 bases sitting between them. Per the germline V gene, CDR1 is MGHRA and CDR2 is YSYEKL. The CDR3 DNA reads TGCGCCAGCAGCCAAGGTGTAACAGGCCAGCCCCAGCATTTT. It specifies CASSQGVTGQPQHF.

This clonotype was seen ten or more times. V gene TRBV24-1 combines with J gene TRBJ2-5, with D perhaps TRBD1 (6 bases). Trimming stripped 9 bases from V and 2 bases from J, with 9 bases between. Germline assignment: CDR1 KGHDR and CDR2 SFDVKD. The CDR3 is 12 residues long. CDR3 coding DNA: TGTGCCACCGCCGACAGGCAAGAGACCCAGTACTTC. Its protein product is CATADRQETQYF.

This clonotype was counted ten times or more. V and J are TRBV7-6 and TRBJ1-1; maybe TRBD1 (5 bases). The CDR3 length is 12 residues. CDR1 and CDR2 from the germline V gene are SGHVS and FNYEAQ. V was trimmed by 4 bases and J by 4 bases, leaving 7 bases between them. This CDR3 is CASSSTGTEAFF. CDR3 in DNA: TGTGCCAGCAGCTCCACAGGCACTGAAGCTTTCTTT.

The V gene is TRBV6-1, the J gene TRBJ2-2, with 8 bases aligning to TRBD2. CDR1 and CDR2 (germline): MNHNS, SASEGT. V shed 6 bases, J shed 5 bases, and the junction held 17 bases outside the gene matches. CDR3 length equals 18 residues. The CDR3 DNA follows: TGTGCCAGCAGGGGGCCCTTATTGAGCGGGGGAGGGACCGGGGAGCTGTTTTTT. Amino acids: CASRGPLLSGGGTGELFF.

This clonotype was detected ten times or more. This chain links TRBV12-3 or TRBV12-4 with TRBJ2-7, with 7 bases that match TRBD2. Trimming took 4 bases from V and 5 from J; bases not matched to a gene: 11. This CDR3 spans 15 amino acids. The CDR3 region has the DNA TGTGCCAGCAGTTCCCCGGGGGGAGGAGAGGACGAGCAGTACTTC. This gives the protein CASSSPGGGEDEQYF.

The rearrangement uses TRBV4-1 and TRBJ2-2; a weak D match, TRBD1 (6 bases). Between the trimmed V and J ends, which lost 1 base and 5 bases, there was a span of 14 bases. The CDR3 extends over 16 amino acids. Germline CDR1 reads MGHRA; CDR2 reads YSYEKL. The CDR3, as DNA: TGCGCCAGCAGCCAAGTGAGGCTACAGGGAACCGGGGAGCTGTTTTTT. Its translation: CASSQVRLQGTGELFF.

In its sample, this clonotype was seen many times. The V call is TRBV10-3, the J call TRBJ2-7, with D unresolved. The CDR3 loop spans 12 amino acids. The germline V gene encodes CDR1 ENHRY and CDR2 SYGVKD. The V and J ends lost 0 bases and 6 bases respectively, with 6 bases between them. The CDR3 sequence is CAISESRGEQYF. CDR3 bases: TGTGCCATCAGTGAGTCACGAGGCGAGCAGTACTTC.

J is TRBJ2-1 and V is TRBV9; 10 bases agree with TRBD2. This CDR3 has 15 residues. The V gene end was trimmed by 4 bases and the J gene end by 4 bases; junction bases not matched to a gene: 5. In germline, CDR1 is SGDLS, CDR2 YYNGEE. The CDR3 region is CASSTGLAEYNEQFF. CDR3 DNA sequence: TGTGCCAGCAGCACCGGACTAGCGGAGTACAATGAGCAGTTCTTC.

This clonotype was seen a few times. The chain employs TRBV18 and TRBJ2-5; unclear D gene. The CDR3 consists of 12 residues. V dropped 6 bases and J dropped 2 bases, with 7 bases sitting between them. Germline CDR1 is KGHSH and CDR2 is LQKENI. The CDR3 here is CASSTNQETQYF. CDR3 nucleotide sequence: TGTGCCAGCTCTACAAATCAAGAGACCCAGTACTTC.

At least ten counts were recorded for this clonotype. The CDR3 DNA is TGTGCCAGCAGCACCGAGGACCTAACCCGGGGCGGCTATGGCTACACCTTC. Translation gives CASSTEDLTRGGYGYTF. This chain connects TRBV7-8 to TRBJ1-2; D is perhaps TRBD1 (5 bases). CDR3 length equals 17 residues. Germline loops: CDR1 SGHVS, CDR2 FQNEAQ. V was clipped by 5 bases and J by 4 bases, with 23 bases between them. The whole variable domain, filled in from reference TRBV7-8 and TRBJ1-2, reads GAGVSQSPRYKVAKRGQDVALRCDPISGHVSLFWYQQALGQGPEFLTYFQNEAQLDKSGLPSDRFFAERPEGSVSTLKIQRTQQEDSAVYLCASSTEDLTRGGYGYTFGSGTRLTVV.

This clonotype appeared many times. The chain carries TRBV20-1 and TRBJ2-1; no clear D. Germline CDR1 and CDR2: DFQATT and SNEGSKA (reference sequence). The length of the CDR3 is 13 residues. Trimming stripped 0 bases from V and 5 bases from J, with 8 bases between. In DNA, the CDR3 is TGCAGTGCTAGAGATATGGACCACAATGAGCAGTTCTTC. It encodes CSARDMDHNEQFF.

This clonotype has at least ten counts. The J gene is TRBJ2-5, the V gene TRBV7-2; no reliable D call. This CDR3 has 14 amino acids. V gave up 4 bases and J gave up 5 bases, with 14 bases separating them. The germline V gene encodes CDR1 SGHTA and CDR2 FQGNSA. CDR3 in amino acids: CASSSGSLRETQYF. For the CDR3, the DNA is TGTGCCAGCAGCTCCGGCTCCCTGAGGGAGACCCAGTACTTC.

This clonotype appeared a few times. The rearrangement links TRBV27 to TRBJ2-7; 9 bases fit TRBD1. This CDR3 spans 14 amino acids. From germline, CDR1 is MNHEY and CDR2 SMNVEV (reference sequence). V lost 6 bases to trimming and J lost 7 bases; unmatched junction nucleotides: 10. The CDR3 DNA reads as TGTGCCAGCAGCCCCGGGACAGGGTATGGAGAGCAGTACTTC. Protein product: CASSPGTGYGEQYF.

The chain has TRBV7-2 and TRBJ1-5, with D perhaps TRBD1 (6 bases). The CDR3 extends over 20 amino acids. Germline CDR1 is SGHTA and CDR2 is FQGNSA. V shed 1 base and J shed 4 bases, with 26 bases lying between them. CDR3 sequence (DNA): TGTGCCAGCAGCTTAGAGGTGGGCGCACTCCCCGGAACAGGGAATCAGCCCCAGCATTTT. Encoded protein: CASSLEVGALPGTGNQPQHF.

This clonotype has ten or more counts. The chain couples TRBV24-1 to TRBJ2-1; tentatively, D is TRBD1 or TRBD2 (5 bases each). The CDR3 sequence is 17 residues long. V dropped 0 bases and J dropped 7 bases, with 18 bases sitting between them. Germline lookup yields CDR1 KGHDR and CDR2 SFDVKD. CDR3 residues: CATSDLRGGGDRNEQFF. The CDR3 DNA is TGTGCCACCAGTGATTTGCGTGGTGGGGGAGATAGAAATGAGCAGTTCTTC.

This clonotype was counted between two and nine times. J is TRBJ2-2 and V is TRBV25-1, with D possibly matching TRBD2 (6 bases). V shed 10 bases and J shed 2 bases, with 14 bases lying between them. CDR3 length equals 14 residues. CDR1 is MGHDK, CDR2 SYGVNS, per germline. CDR3 nucleotides: TGTGCCACCACCGGGACTGAAAACACCGGGGAGCTGTTTTTT. Protein product: CATTGTENTGELFF.

The chain employs TRBV6-4 and TRBJ2-5; D not certain. V was clipped by 7 bases and J by 3 bases, with 9 bases between them. The CDR3 runs to 12 residues. Germline V CDR1 and CDR2: MRHNA, SNTAGT. The chain's CDR3 is CASNRAKETQYF. In nucleotides, the CDR3 is TGTGCCAGCAACCGGGCCAAAGAGACCCAGTACTTC.

V gene TRBV11-2 combines with J gene TRBJ1-5, with D unresolved. Germline V gives CDR1 SGHAT, CDR2 FQNNGV. Trimming shortened V by 1 base and J by 3 bases, and 16 bases separated the two germline ends. The CDR3 totals 17 residues. CDR3 sequence: CASSLAVPRADNQPQHF. CDR3 nucleotides: TGTGCCAGCAGCTTAGCGGTCCCTAGGGCGGACAATCAGCCCCAGCATTTT.

The rearrangement links TRBV10-3 to TRBJ2-3, with D possibly being TRBD2 (6 bases). The CDR3 runs to 17 residues. The V and J ends lost 3 bases and 1 base respectively, with 17 bases between them. Germline V gene sequence: CDR1 ENHRY, CDR2 SYGVKD. CDR3 DNA sequence: TGTGCCATCAGTGACCCCGTGGGGGGAAGGCGCACAGATACGCAGTATTTT. Translating it yields CAISDPVGGRRTDTQYF.

This clonotype appeared many times. The rearrangement joins TRBV12-3 or TRBV12-4 to TRBJ2-3; D perhaps matches TRBD2 (5 bases). Trimming pared 4 bases from V and 11 bases from J, leaving 13 bases between. This CDR3 comprises 12 residues. The CDR3 DNA sequence: TGTGCCAGCAGTTCGGATTTCCGGGAGCAGTATTTT. Translating it yields CASSSDFREQYF.

In regard to this clonotype: This could be a read error, since a much larger clone is one nucleotide away. The chain combines TRBV20-1 with TRBJ2-7, with TRBD1 as a possible D gene (6 bases). The CDR3 runs 15 residues. Germline-derived CDR1 and CDR2 are DFQATT and SNEGSKA (reference sequence). V was trimmed by 0 bases and J by 5 bases, leaving 17 bases between them. The CDR3 reads CSARDRTEVRDEQYF. DNA of the CDR3: TGCAGTGCTAGAGATCGGACAGAGGTTAGGGACGAGCAGTACTTC.

Many counts were recorded for this clonotype. The CDR3 DNA sequence: TGCGCCAGCAGCTTGGATTTATCAGGGGGCCATGAAAAACTGTTTTTT. Residues: CASSLDLSGGHEKLFF. The chain combines TRBV5-1 with TRBJ1-4, with TRBD1 identical over 8 bases. Germline loops: CDR1 SGHRS, CDR2 YFSETQ. There are 16 residues in the CDR3. Losses at the gene ends were 0 bases for V and 6 bases for J; bases not matched to a gene: 7.

The J gene is TRBJ1-5, the V gene TRBV12-3 or TRBV12-4; 7 bases match TRBD1. After removal of 4 bases from V and 9 bases from J, the junction contained 6 bases not matched to a gene. This CDR3 comprises 13 residues. The CDR3 is CASSSIQGMPQHF. CDR3 in DNA: TGTGCCAGCAGTTCGATACAGGGGATGCCCCAGCATTTT.

This clonotype was counted ten times or more. The chain is built from TRBV20-1 and TRBJ2-5; D possibly matches TRBD1 or TRBD2 (5 bases each). The CDR3 covers 13 residues. Trimming cost V 5 bases and J 5 bases, with 15 bases left between them. The germline V gene has CDR1 DFQATT and CDR2 SNEGSKA (reference sequence). The CDR3 protein is CSARDHLTETQYF. The DNA for the CDR3 is TGCAGTGCTCGGGACCACCTAACGGAGACCCAGTACTTC.

The chain couples TRBV24-1 to TRBJ2-1, with TRBD2 matching over 14 bases. CDR1 is KGHDR, CDR2 SFDVKD, per germline. V was clipped by 9 bases and J by 0 bases; unmatched bases: 0. CDR3 length: 15 amino acids. CDR3 sequence: CATGTSGSSYNEQFF. In DNA form, the CDR3 reads TGTGCCACCGGGACTAGCGGGAGCTCCTACAATGAGCAGTTCTTC.

The V and J genes are TRBV14 and TRBJ1-2, with D perhaps matching TRBD1 (5 bases). The ends were cut back, 9 bases at V and 2 bases at J, with 13 bases in the middle. Per the germline V gene, CDR1 is SGHDN and CDR2 is FVKESK. The CDR3 runs 13 residues. CDR3 region: CASQSAGNYGYTF. The DNA of the CDR3 is TGTGCCAGTCAAAGTGCAGGGAACTATGGCTACACCTTC.

This clonotype appeared many times. This chain links TRBV12-3 or TRBV12-4 with TRBJ2-6; 8 nucleotides match TRBD2. The CDR3 runs 19 residues. Trimming cost V 7 bases and J 0 bases; bases outside gene matches: 14. The CDR3 DNA reads as TGTGCCAGCACCCCGCCCCTCCTAGCGGGCGTCTCTGGGGCCAACGTCCTGACTTTC. Translated, it gives CASTPPLLAGVSGANVLTF.

This clonotype was seen a few times. The chain carries TRBV7-9 and TRBJ1-4; D is uncertain. The V end lost 4 bases, the J end lost 10 bases, and 19 bases lay between the germline ends. The germline CDR1 and CDR2 sequences are SEHNR and FQNEAQ (reference sequence). The CDR3 totals 15 residues. CDR3 coding DNA: TGTGCCAGCAGCTACCACAGAGACCCAGAAGGAAAACTGTTTTTT. Amino acid sequence: CASSYHRDPEGKLFF.

Ten or more counts support this clonotype. The rearrangement links TRBV28 to TRBJ2-1; 15 bases agree with TRBD2. The trim removed 5 bases at V and 13 bases at J, leaving 6 bases unmatched. Germline values: CDR1 MDHEN, CDR2 SYDVKM. This CDR3 has 14 residues. The CDR3 loop reads CASSTRTSGRAQFF. In DNA form, the CDR3 reads TGTGCCAGCAGTACCCGGACTAGCGGGAGGGCCCAGTTCTTC.

The chain has TRBV28 and TRBJ2-3; 10 bases agree with TRBD1. The CDR3 spans 17 residues. Germline CDR1 reads MDHEN; CDR2 reads SYDVKM. With 6 bases clipped from V and 6 bases from J, the junction kept 15 bases outside the gene matches. The CDR3 region has the DNA TGTGCCAGCAGCCGCCCGGGACAGGGGATTTCTTCGGATACGCAGTATTTT. It specifies CASSRPGQGISSDTQYF.